This record concerns one T cell receptor beta chain sequence. The sample is drawn from a study of blood T cell repertoires in COVID-19. The junction had 6 bases not matched to a gene; V was cut back by 4 bases and J by 3 bases. CDR1 and CDR2 (germline): MNHEY, SMNVEV (reference sequence). This CDR3 has 15 amino acids. Original analysis: Using reference gene primer amplification, nucleated cell counts were estimated. Produced via immunoSEQ multiplex PCR; TCRdb's table is partial and in-frame only. V, J and clone size reflect that table, while D and trimming were determined from the DNA. The data contain some 87,000 clones, 87% of them singletons.

Sequenced sample: peripheral blood. This receptor was obtained from a human donor in a cohort sampled during active COVID-19. The chain uses TRBV27 and TRBJ2-5; 9 positions agree with TRBD2. CDR3 DNA sequence: TGTGCCAGCAGTTCAAGCGGGACTAGCAAAGAGACCCAGTACTTC. It is translated as CASSSSGTSKETQYF.